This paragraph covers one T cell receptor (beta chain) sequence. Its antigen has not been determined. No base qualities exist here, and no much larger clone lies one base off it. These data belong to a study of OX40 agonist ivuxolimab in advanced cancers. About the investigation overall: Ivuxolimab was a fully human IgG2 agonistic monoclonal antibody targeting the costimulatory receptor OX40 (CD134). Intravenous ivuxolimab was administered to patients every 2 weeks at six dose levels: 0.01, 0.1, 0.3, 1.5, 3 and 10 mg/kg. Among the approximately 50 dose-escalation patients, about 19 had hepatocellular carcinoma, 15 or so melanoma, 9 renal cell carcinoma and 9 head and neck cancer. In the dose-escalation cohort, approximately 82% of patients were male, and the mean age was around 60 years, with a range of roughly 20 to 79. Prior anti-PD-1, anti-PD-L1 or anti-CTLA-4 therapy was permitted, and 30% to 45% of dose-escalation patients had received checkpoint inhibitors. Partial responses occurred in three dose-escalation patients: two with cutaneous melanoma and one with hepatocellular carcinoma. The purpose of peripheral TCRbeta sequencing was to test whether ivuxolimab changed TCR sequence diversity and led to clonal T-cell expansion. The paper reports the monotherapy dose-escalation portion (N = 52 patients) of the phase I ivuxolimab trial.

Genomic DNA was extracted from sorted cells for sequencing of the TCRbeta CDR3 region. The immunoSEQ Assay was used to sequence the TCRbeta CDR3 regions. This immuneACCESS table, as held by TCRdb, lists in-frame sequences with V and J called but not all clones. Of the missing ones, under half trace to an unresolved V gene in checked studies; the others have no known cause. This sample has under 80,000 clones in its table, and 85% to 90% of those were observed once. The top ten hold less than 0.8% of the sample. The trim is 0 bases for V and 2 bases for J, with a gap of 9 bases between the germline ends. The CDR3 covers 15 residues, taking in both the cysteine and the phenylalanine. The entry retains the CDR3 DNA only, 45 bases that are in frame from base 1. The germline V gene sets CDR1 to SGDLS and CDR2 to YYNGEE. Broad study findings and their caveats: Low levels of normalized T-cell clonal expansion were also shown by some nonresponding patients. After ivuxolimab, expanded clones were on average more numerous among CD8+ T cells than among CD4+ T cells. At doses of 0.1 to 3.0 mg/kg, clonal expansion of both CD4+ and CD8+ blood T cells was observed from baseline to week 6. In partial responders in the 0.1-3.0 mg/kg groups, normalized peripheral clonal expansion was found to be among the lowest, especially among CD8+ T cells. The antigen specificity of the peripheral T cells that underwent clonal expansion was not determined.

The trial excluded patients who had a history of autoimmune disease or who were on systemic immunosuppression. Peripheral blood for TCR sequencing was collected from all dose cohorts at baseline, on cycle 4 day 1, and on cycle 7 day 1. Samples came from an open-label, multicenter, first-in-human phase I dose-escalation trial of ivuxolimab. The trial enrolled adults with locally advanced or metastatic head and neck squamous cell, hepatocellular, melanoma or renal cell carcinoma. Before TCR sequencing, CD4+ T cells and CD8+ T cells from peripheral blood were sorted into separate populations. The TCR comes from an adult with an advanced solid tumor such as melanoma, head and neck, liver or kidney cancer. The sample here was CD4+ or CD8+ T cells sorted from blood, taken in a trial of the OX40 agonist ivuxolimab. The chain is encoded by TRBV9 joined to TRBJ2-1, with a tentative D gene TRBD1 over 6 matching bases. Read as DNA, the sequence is TGTGCCAGCAGCGTAGTGGGGGCCACCTACAATGAGCAGTTCTTC. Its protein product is CASSVVGATYNEQFF.